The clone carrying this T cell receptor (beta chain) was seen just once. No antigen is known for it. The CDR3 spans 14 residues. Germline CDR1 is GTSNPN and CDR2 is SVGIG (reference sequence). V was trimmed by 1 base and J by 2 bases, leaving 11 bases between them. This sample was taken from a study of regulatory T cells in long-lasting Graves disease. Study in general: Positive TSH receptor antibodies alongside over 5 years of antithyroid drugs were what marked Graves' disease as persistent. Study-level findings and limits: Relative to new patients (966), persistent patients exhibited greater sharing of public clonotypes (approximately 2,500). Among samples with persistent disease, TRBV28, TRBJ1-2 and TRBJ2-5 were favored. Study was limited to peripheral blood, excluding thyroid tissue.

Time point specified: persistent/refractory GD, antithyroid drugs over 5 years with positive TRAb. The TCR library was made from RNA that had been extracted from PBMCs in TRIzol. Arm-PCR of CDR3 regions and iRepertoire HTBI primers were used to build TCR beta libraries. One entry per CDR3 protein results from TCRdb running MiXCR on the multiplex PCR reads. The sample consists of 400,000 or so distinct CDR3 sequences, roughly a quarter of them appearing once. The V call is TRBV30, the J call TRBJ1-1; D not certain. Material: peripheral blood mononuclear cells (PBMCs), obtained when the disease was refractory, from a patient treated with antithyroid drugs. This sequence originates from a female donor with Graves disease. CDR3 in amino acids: CAWSGLAANTEAFF. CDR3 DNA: TGTGCCTGGAGTGGTCTCGCGGCTAACACTGAAGCTTTCTTT. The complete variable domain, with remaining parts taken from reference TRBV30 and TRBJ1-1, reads SQTIHQWPATLVQPVGSPLSLECTVEGTSNPNLYWYRQAAGRGLQLLFYSVGIGQISSEVPQNLSASRPQDRQFILSSKKLLLSDSGFYLCAWSGLAANTEAFFGQGTRLTVV.